This T cell receptor (beta chain) was retrieved from a study of vaccination effects on CD4 cells after COVID-19. The wider study: The cohort was immunized with two doses of either the BNT162b2 or mRNA-1273 vaccine. Pre-vaccine samples were drawn 16 days and one week before the first dose.

Clones were sequenced by immunoSEQ multiplex PCR, and TCRdb holds only the in-frame ones, with some missing. The top ten clones hold less than 6.5% of a sample with roughly 73,000 clones, around 70% of them seen once. Sequencing followed a ViraFEST assay step that expanded antigen-specific CD4+ T cells with viral peptide pools. An approximately ten-day culture period preceded the isolation of CD4+ T cells. The individual was infected with SARS-CoV-2 between March and December 2020, as confirmed by PCR. This clone occurred a few times. Its antigen is not known. The CDR3 has 11 amino acids. The germline V gene encodes CDR1 DFQATT and CDR2 SNEGSKA (reference sequence). The germline V and J ends were trimmed by 3 bases and 4 bases, with 5 bases remaining between them.

This sequence originates from a human donor who had a prior SARS-CoV-2 infection. Material: CD4+ T cells from PBMCs cultured with HIV peptides, obtained before COVID-19 vaccination. Indicated subset: HIV-1 Nef peptide pool negative control/reference culture. J is TRBJ2-3 and V is TRBV20-1; no clear D gene. The CDR3 loop reads CSASGPDTQYF. Here the CDR3 DNA reads TGCAGTGCTAGCGGACCAGATACGCAGTATTTT.